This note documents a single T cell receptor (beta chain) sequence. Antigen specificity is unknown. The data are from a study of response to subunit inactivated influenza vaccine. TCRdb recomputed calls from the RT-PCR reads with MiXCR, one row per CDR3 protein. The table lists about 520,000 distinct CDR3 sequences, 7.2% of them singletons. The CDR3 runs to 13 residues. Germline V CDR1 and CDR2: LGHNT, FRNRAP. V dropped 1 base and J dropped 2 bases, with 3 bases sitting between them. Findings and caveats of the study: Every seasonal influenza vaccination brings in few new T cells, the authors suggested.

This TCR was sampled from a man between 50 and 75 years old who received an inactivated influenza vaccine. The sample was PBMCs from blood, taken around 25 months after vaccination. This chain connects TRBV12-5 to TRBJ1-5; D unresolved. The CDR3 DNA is TGTGCTAGTGGTTTGGATCGCAATCAGCCCCAGCATTTT. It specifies CASGLDRNQPQHF.